The 5 T cell receptor beta chains presented below share a single source sample, sequenced in a study of OX40 agonist ivuxolimab in advanced cancers. Sequencing used immunoSEQ multiplex PCR; TCRdb keeps in-frame clones, though not all of them. The sample has 60,000 to 70,000 clones, about 81% seen once; the top ten hold approximately 0.4%. The material was CD4+ or CD8+ T cells sorted from blood, obtained in a trial of the OX40 agonist ivuxolimab. All receptors come from an adult with an advanced solid tumor such as melanoma, head and neck, liver or kidney cancer.

The J gene is TRBJ2-4, the V gene TRBV29-1; the D call may be TRBD1 or TRBD2 (5 bases each). The V and J ends lost 1 base and 7 bases respectively, with 11 bases between them. The germline CDR1 and CDR2 sequences are SQVTM and ANQGSEA. This CDR3 comprises 13 residues. The DNA for the CDR3 is TGCAGCGTTGAAGGGACCGGGACCAACATTCAGTACTTC. Its translation is CSVEGTGTNIQYF.

The chain carries TRBV6-5 and TRBJ1-2; 7 positions match TRBD1. CDR1 is MNHEY, CDR2 SVGAGI, per germline. This CDR3 is built from 15 residues. The J segment lost 3 bases and the V segment lost 6 bases, leaving 10 bases of the junction unmatched. CDR3 protein: CASSPRTGSDYGYTF. Written as DNA, the CDR3 is TGTGCCAGCAGCCCCCGGACAGGCAGTGACTATGGCTACACCTTC.

The chain recombines TRBV10-3 with TRBJ2-7, with a weak D call TRBD1 (5 bases). Germline CDR1 and CDR2: ENHRY and SYGVKD. There are 15 residues in the CDR3. Trimming removed 8 bases at V and 4 bases at J, with 21 bases between. The CDR3 region has the DNA TGTGCCATCTTAAATCCTACAGGTGGCTCTTACGAGCAGTACTTC. Its protein is CAILNPTGGSYEQYF.

The rearrangement uses TRBV5-4 and TRBJ2-5; 7 positions agree with TRBD1. CDR3 length equals 14 residues. V lost 0 bases and J lost 2; bases outside the gene matches: 1. Germline values: CDR1 SGHNT, CDR2 YYREEE (reference sequence). The CDR3 region has the DNA TGTGCCAGCAGCTTGGCCAGGGGGCAAGAGACCCAGTACTTC. It codes for CASSLARGQETQYF.

The rearrangement uses TRBV6-5 and TRBJ1-1; D is undetermined. Per germline, CDR1 MNHEY and CDR2 SVGAGI. Trimming removed 2 bases from V and 0 bases from J, with 4 bases in between. The CDR3 has 13 amino acids. The CDR3, as DNA: TGTGCCAGCAGTTACAGAATGAACACTGAAGCTTTCTTT. It encodes CASSYRMNTEAFF.